A single T cell receptor beta chain is shown here with its context. The antigen remains undetermined. The sample comes from a study of T cell responses to AZD1222 COVID-19 vaccine. General study findings and limits: Possibly, clonal diversity was underestimated; donors were largely white British and included more females. Seropositive status at baseline applied to only six AZD1222 recipients.

Profiled with immunoSEQ multiplex PCR; TCRdb holds only in-frame clones, not every one. The sample includes about 76,000 clones, 90% of them seen just once. The CDR3 loop spans 15 amino acids. With 0 bases clipped from V and 4 bases from J, the junction kept 3 bases outside the gene matches. Germline CDR1 reads MNHEY; CDR2 reads SVGAGI. The starting material was peripheral blood, obtained on day 0 of AZD1222 vaccination. This chain links TRBV6-5 with TRBJ1-5; 7 bases are a match to TRBD1. The sequence was obtained from an adult in good health. The CDR3 region has the DNA TGTGCCAGCAGTTACTCCGGGACAGTAAATCAGCCCCAGCATTTT. Translated, it gives CASSYSGTVNQPQHF.